Listed below are T cell receptor beta chains from one sample, sequenced in a study of blood T cell repertoires in COVID-19. The method was immunoSEQ multiplex PCR; TCRdb's version includes in-frame clones alone and lacks a portion of them. The sample contains about 270,000 clones, approximately 91% of which appear only once. Sequences were obtained from PBMCs or T cells enriched from blood (not recorded which). These receptors were obtained from a middle-aged woman with acute COVID-19. CDR3s include the opening cysteine and the closing phenylalanine or tryptophan. The D gene is left open where the match is weak. Clone size is given for some rows only: seen once, a few or many times, or a class if the clone is expanded.

>NA|14|NA|TRBJ1-3|TRBV9
TGTGCCAGCGGCCGGGGGGGAACCGGAAACACCATATATTTT
CASGRGGTGNTIYF
>NA|17|NA|TRBJ2-7|TRBV7-9
TGTGCCAGCAGCTCCTCCGGGCAGGGGACCCCCGACTACGAGCAGTACTTC
CASSSSGQGTPDYEQYF
>NA|15|NA|TRBJ2-5|TRBV4-2
TGTGCCAGCAGCCAAGAGTTCCGGGGCGGGAAGACCCAGTACTTC
CASSQEFRGGKTQYF
>NA|16|NA|TRBJ2-5|TRBV21-1
TGTGCCAGCAGCAATAGACTTCGCAGGGGACAAGAGACCCAGTACTTC
CASSNRLRRGQETQYF
>NA|16|NA|TRBJ1-3|TRBV5-1
TGCGCCAGCAGCCCCTCTGGCCTAGACTCTGGAAACACCATATATTTT
CASSPSGLDSGNTIYF
>TRBD2|17|once|TRBJ2-3|TRBV5-1
TGCGCCAGCAGCTTGGAGGCTAGCGGGAGCGCCACAGATACGCAGTATTTT
CASSLEASGSATDTQYF
>NA|14|NA|TRBJ1-2|TRBV4-1
TGCGCCAGCAGCCAAGCGGGAGGGGGGTATGGCTACACCTTC
CASSQAGGGYGYTF
>NA|17|NA|TRBJ1-3|TRBV7-2
TGTGCCAGCAGCTTACGGGGGTTTAACCCCTCTGGAAACACCATATATTTT
CASSLRGFNPSGNTIYF
>NA|13|NA|TRBJ2-7|TRBV5-5
TGTGCCAGCAGCGGACAGATCTCCTACGAGCAGTACTTC
CASSGQISYEQYF
>TRBD1|13|NA|TRBJ1-3|TRBV28
TGTGCCAGCAGGTTGGGACAGACTAACACCATATATTTT
CASRLGQTNTIYF
>TRBD1|14|NA|TRBJ2-3|TRBV30
TGTGCCTGGACTCCCCAGGGGGGCACAGATACGCAGTATTTT
CAWTPQGGTDTQYF
>NA|18|NA|TRBJ1-1|TRBV27
TGTGCCAGCAGTTTAGGGCCCCCTGGCAGGGGAAAGTACACTGAAGCTTTCTTT
CASSLGPPGRGKYTEAFF
>NA|16|NA|TRBJ1-6|TRBV2
TGTGCCAGCAGGGGGCCCTTGAGCTCCTATAATTCACCCCTCCACTTT
CASRGPLSSYNSPLHF
>NA|15|NA|TRBJ1-3|TRBV4-3
TGCGCCAGCAGCCAAGAAACAGTTTCTGGAAACACCATATATTTT
CASSQETVSGNTIYF
>TRBD2|20|NA|TRBJ2-7|TRBV27
TGTGCCAGCAGTTTATACATCCCGGGACTAGCGGGACCTTCTCCCTACGAGCAGTACTTC
CASSLYIPGLAGPSPYEQYF
>NA|14|NA|TRBJ1-6|TRBV11-1
TGTGCCAGCAGCAGACGGGACACTAATTCACCCCTCCACTTT
CASSRRDTNSPLHF
>TRBD1|16|NA|TRBJ2-3|TRBV5-1
TGCGCCAGCAGCTCAGGACAGGGAGGAGAGACAGATACGCAGTATTTT
CASSSGQGGETDTQYF
>TRBD2|14|NA|TRBJ2-5|TRBV18
TGTGCCAGCTCACGGGGCGGGGGACGAGAGACCCAGTACTTC
CASSRGGGRETQYF
>NA|14|NA|TRBJ1-2|TRBV5-5
TGTGCCAGCAGCTTGCGGACAGCCCTCTATGGCTACACCTTC
CASSLRTALYGYTF
>NA|17|NA|TRBJ2-7|TRBV21-1
TGTGCCAGCAGCAAAAAAACAACACTACTTACCGCTAGACAGCAGTACTTC
CASSKKTTLLTARQQYF
>TRBD1|16|NA|TRBJ1-5|TRBV4-2
TGTGCCAGCAGCCAAGTCCCGGGACAGAACAATCAGCCCCAGCATTTT
CASSQVPGQNNQPQHF
>TRBD1|13|NA|TRBJ1-1|TRBV2
TGTGCCAGCAGTTCCGGACAGGGGCCTGAAGCTTTCTTT
CASSSGQGPEAFF
>TRBD2|19|NA|TRBJ2-4|TRBV2
TGTGCCAGCAGTTCCCGGGGGGGCTCTGTTAAGGTAGCCAAAAACATTCAGTACTTC
CASSSRGGSVKVAKNIQYF
>NA|15|NA|TRBJ1-1|TRBV4-3
TGCGCCAGCAGCCAAGTACAGGAGAAAGGGACTGAAGCTTTCTTT
CASSQVQEKGTEAFF
>NA|14|NA|TRBJ2-7|TRBV3-1/TRBV3-2
TGTGCCAGCAGCCAATCGCAGGGTCGAAACGAGCAGTACTTC
CASSQSQGRNEQYF
>NA|17|NA|TRBJ2-4|TRBV18
TGTGCCAGCTCACCACCGTCCCAGGGAATTGGCAAAAACATTCAGTACTTC
CASSPPSQGIGKNIQYF
>NA|15|NA|TRBJ2-1|TRBV9
TGTGCCAGCAGCGTAGTAGGGGGGGCCTACAATGAGCAGTTCTTC
CASSVVGGAYNEQFF
>TRBD1|13|NA|TRBJ2-7|TRBV6-5
TGTGCCAGCAGTAGGGGACAGAACTACGAGCAGTACTTC
CASSRGQNYEQYF